These T cell receptor beta chains were read from a single sample in a study of early T cells in non-severe SARS-CoV-2 infection. TCRdb redid the calling of the 5' RACE reads with MiXCR, one entry per CDR3 protein. The sample carries approximately 84,000 distinct CDR3 sequences, under 15% recorded once. The sample was whole blood. The receptor source for this set is an adult who was a healthcare worker with PCR-confirmed SARS-CoV-2 infection or an uninfected control (not recorded which). Both conserved end residues are trimmed from each CDR3. A D gene is named only where the DNA matches it firmly. Not all rows give a size; the values are once, few, many and, for expanded clones, a class.

NA	TRBV11-2	TRBD2	TRBJ2-3	ASSLSPAGAVTDTQY
few	TRBV10-3	TRBD1	TRBJ1-1	ATEDRASDTEAF
few	TRBV27	NA	TRBJ2-1	ASSLLSAVGAHEQF
many	TRBV5-1	NA	TRBJ1-6	ASSLGRAGDSPLH
NA	TRBV4-1	NA	TRBJ2-3	ASSQGTYNSDTQY
NA	TRBV19	NA	TRBJ2-7	ASSTDRSDEQY
many	TRBV28	TRBD1	TRBJ2-7	ASSFPGQGKNEQY
few	TRBV5-1	NA	TRBJ2-7	ASSYEQY
few	TRBV6-5	TRBD2	TRBJ2-2	ASSSSSGRRNGELF
NA	TRBV20-1	NA	TRBJ2-7	SARGPPRDRTYEQY
many	TRBV6-1	NA	TRBJ1-1	ASTYTDRNTEAF
few	TRBV28	TRBD2	TRBJ2-4	ASSFRGREEAKNIQY
NA	TRBV4-3	NA	TRBJ1-5	ASSQGHSNQPQH
few	TRBV7-2	NA	TRBJ2-4	ASSLTSMGSKNIQY
NA	TRBV14	NA	TRBJ2-1	ASSQDWVQGPAPPSSYNEQF
few	TRBV7-2	NA	TRBJ2-5	ASSRTVGGETQY
once	TRBV11-2	NA	TRBJ2-4	ASSHLRRRTPQPIQY
NA	TRBV15	NA	TRBJ2-1	ATSRDLASSYNEQF
NA	TRBV6-6	NA	TRBJ2-2	AGWNGDHTGELF
many	TRBV28	NA	TRBJ1-2	ASTGPNPYGYT
few	TRBV28	NA	TRBJ1-1	ASKGLANTEAF
NA	TRBV2	NA	TRBJ2-4	ASSVERLVLI
once	TRBV29-1	NA	TRBJ2-3	SVGGSPRY
many	TRBV24-1	TRBD2	TRBJ2-3	ATSVASGRTDTQY
few	TRBV7-2	NA	TRBJ2-2	ASSLVTSSAGELF
few	TRBV28	NA	TRBJ2-4	ASSTTALAKNIQY
few	TRBV29-1	NA	TRBJ2-3	SARGGISTDTQY
few	TRBV7-9	TRBD1	TRBJ1-5	ASSLDRDDQPQH